This T cell receptor beta chain was identified in a study of T cell changes during pregnancy in multiple sclerosis. Assay: immunoSEQ multiplex PCR; the TCRdb copy retains only in-frame clones and omits some. The sample has tens of thousands of clones, under 95% seen once. The V and J ends lost 7 bases and 4 bases, in that order; junction bases with no gene match: 8. CDR3 length: 15 amino acids. The chain employs TRBV6-7 and TRBJ2-5; 11 positions match TRBD1. TRBV6-7 is designated an ORF whose function remains uncertain. The specimen comprised CD4+ T cells from peripheral blood mononuclear cells, sampled after pregnancy. This receptor was identified in a female donor with multiple sclerosis, enrolled in a pregnancy study. The CDR3 nucleotides read TGTGCCAGCAACCCCGGGACAGGGGGATCAGAGACCCAGTACTTC. It yields the protein CASNPGTGGSETQYF.